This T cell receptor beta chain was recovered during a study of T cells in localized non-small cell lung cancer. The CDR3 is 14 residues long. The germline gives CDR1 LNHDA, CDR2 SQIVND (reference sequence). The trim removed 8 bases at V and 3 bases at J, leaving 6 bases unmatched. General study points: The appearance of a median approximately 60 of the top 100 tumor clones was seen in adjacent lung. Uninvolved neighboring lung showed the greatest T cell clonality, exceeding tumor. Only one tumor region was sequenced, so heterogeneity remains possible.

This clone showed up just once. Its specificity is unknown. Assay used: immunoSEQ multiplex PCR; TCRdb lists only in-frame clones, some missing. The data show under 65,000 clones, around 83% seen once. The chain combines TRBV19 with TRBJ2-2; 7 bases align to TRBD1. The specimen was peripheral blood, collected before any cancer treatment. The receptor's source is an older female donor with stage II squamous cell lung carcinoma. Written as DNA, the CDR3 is TGTGCCAGTGGGGCCGGGACAGACACCGGGGAGCTGTTTTTT. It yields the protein CASGAGTDTGELFF.